This TCR beta chain was documented in a study of blood T cell repertoires in COVID-19. For the study at large: T cells, B-cell-depleted T cells, or PBMCs supplied cDNA or gDNA.

The assay was immunoSEQ multiplex PCR, and TCRdb's table has in-frame clones only and misses some. The sample lists hundreds of thousands of clones, 80% to 90% occurring once. Looked up from germline, CDR1 is SGDLS and CDR2 is YYNGEE. V lost 0 bases and J lost 3, with 9 bases in between. The CDR3 is made up of 14 amino acids. What was sequenced was peripheral blood. The genes are TRBV9 and TRBJ1-2; TRBD1 might be the D (6 bases). This TCR derives from a woman aged 40 to 50 who had recovered from COVID-19. CDR3 protein: CASSVVTGHYGYTF. The CDR3 nucleotides are TGTGCCAGCAGCGTAGTCACAGGGCACTATGGCTACACCTTC.